This T cell receptor (beta chain) was identified during a study of blood T cell repertoires in COVID-19. In its sample, this clone was seen once. Sequencing was performed with immunoSEQ multiplex PCR; in TCRdb, only in-frame clones are kept and a portion is missing. The sample has roughly 500,000 clones; 75% to 90% are singletons. Germline values: CDR1 LGHDT, CDR2 YNNKEL (reference sequence). The CDR3 contains 16 residues. Losses at the gene ends were 4 bases for V and 5 bases for J; bases not matched to a gene: 4. This sequence joins TRBV3-1 (or the pseudogene TRBV3-2) and TRBJ2-2; 13 bases line up with TRBD2. Sequenced material: peripheral blood. The clonotype originates from a man aged 18-30 years with COVID-19, enrolled during active disease. In DNA, the CDR3 is TGTGCCAGCAGCCGTTCGGGACTAGCGGGGACCGGGGAGCTGTTTTTT. Translation: CASSRSGLAGTGELFF.